The next 28 T cell receptor beta chains were all read from a single sample in a study of shared clonotypes between healthy human individuals. Libraries were prepared by immunoSEQ multiplex PCR; TCRdb keeps only in-frame clonotypes and omits some of them. The data hold 2 million to 2.5 million clones, with nearly 97% observed a single time. The sequenced sample consisted of naive CD4+ T cells sorted from blood. The subset denotes: CD45RA+ positively selected. These receptors all stem from a man aged 18 to 30 in good health.

The chain employs TRBV5-4 and TRBJ2-7, with D perhaps matching TRBD2 (5 bases). The CDR3 sequence is 15 residues long. Germline V CDR1 and CDR2: SGHNT, YYREEE (reference sequence). V lost 0 bases to trimming and J lost 5 bases, with 15 bases between them. This chain's CDR3 is CASSLGPPPRDEQYF. For the CDR3, the DNA is TGTGCCAGCAGCTTGGGACCCCCCCCGAGGGACGAGCAGTACTTC.

V is TRBV30 and J is TRBJ1-2; D may be TRBD1 (6 bases). V lost 3 bases, J lost 5 bases, and 16 bases lay in between. Germline CDR1 reads GTSNPN; CDR2 reads SVGIG (reference sequence). This CDR3 is built from 14 residues. The CDR3 loop reads CAWSAGTTDYGYTF. CDR3 nucleotides: TGTGCCTGGAGCGCCGGGACAACCGATTATGGCTACACCTTC. Drawing the rest from reference TRBV30 and TRBJ1-2, the complete variable domain is SQTIHQWPATLVQPVGSPLSLECTVEGTSNPNLYWYRQAAGRGLQLLFYSVGIGQISSEVPQNLSASRPQDRQFILSSKKLLLSDSGFYLCAWSAGTTDYGYTFGSGTRLTVV.

The table lists this clone with a count of one. J is TRBJ2-7 and V is TRBV10-2; D may be TRBD2 (5 bases). The CDR3 contains 12 residues. Germline loops: CDR1 WSHSY, CDR2 SAAADI. Trimming took 3 bases from V and 2 from J, leaving 5 bases between them. The CDR3 DNA sequence: TGCGCCAGCAGTGACGGGGCCTACGAGCAGTACTTC. This gives the protein CASSDGAYEQYF.

The rearrangement links TRBV9 to TRBJ2-1; D not certain. The CDR3 has 14 amino acids. With 0 bases removed from V and 6 bases from J, the gap between germline ends came to 10 bases. The germline V gene encodes CDR1 SGDLS and CDR2 YYNGEE. The CDR3 region has the DNA TGTGCCAGCAGCGTAGGGGTCCCGGGCAATGAGCAGTTCTTC. It codes for CASSVGVPGNEQFF.

The chain uses TRBV6-5 and TRBJ2-2; D tentatively reads TRBD1 or TRBD2 (6 bases each). V shed 11 bases and J shed 5 bases, with 21 bases lying between them. Germline lookup yields CDR1 MNHEY and CDR2 SVGAGI. The CDR3 extends over 15 amino acids. The CDR3 region has the DNA TGTGCCGCGGGGCGAGTGGAGGGGGATACCGGGGAGCTGTTTTTT. It encodes CAAGRVEGDTGELFF.

The CDR3 loop reads CASSAESAGSHNEQFF. For the CDR3, the DNA is TGTGCCAGCAGTGCCGAATCGGCGGGGAGCCACAATGAGCAGTTCTTC. The chain recombines TRBV6-1 with TRBJ2-1; tentative D call: TRBD2 (6 bases). The CDR3 consists of 16 residues. Trimming left V 4 bases short and J 5 bases short, with 18 bases between. The germline V gene encodes CDR1 MNHNS and CDR2 SASEGT.

This chain links TRBV6-5 with TRBJ1-6; tentatively, D is TRBD1 (5 bases). CDR1 MNHEY and CDR2 SVGAGI come from the germline V gene. V gave up 4 bases and J gave up 1 base, with 11 bases separating them. The CDR3 has 16 amino acids. CDR3 loop: CASSSFDSSYNSPLHF. CDR3 in DNA: TGTGCCAGCAGTTCGTTCGACAGTTCCTATAATTCACCCCTCCACTTT.

The rearrangement joins TRBV5-1 to TRBJ1-6, with D uncertain. This CDR3 has 17 amino acids. Trimming left V 2 bases short and J 0 bases short, with 12 bases between. CDR1 is SGHRS and CDR2 is YFSETQ in the germline V gene. CDR3 region: CASSFSDGSSYNSPLHF. The CDR3, as DNA: TGCGCCAGCAGCTTTTCCGACGGGAGCTCCTATAATTCACCCCTCCACTTT.

Written as DNA, the CDR3 is TGTGCCAGCAGAATGGACCTCGATTTATGGACCTTC. This sequence encodes CASRMDLDLWTF. V is TRBV6-6 and J is TRBJ1-2; no definite D call. V dropped 6 bases and J dropped 14 bases, with 19 bases sitting between them. The CDR3 consists of 12 residues. Germline CDR1 reads MNHNY; CDR2 reads SVGAGI (reference sequence).

The genes are TRBV7-4 and TRBJ1-6; 7 bases fit TRBD1. Germline V gene data show CDR1 as SGHVT and CDR2 as SQSDAQ. The CDR3 sequence is 14 residues long. J lost 8 bases, V lost 4 bases, and 5 bases had no gene match. The CDR3 region has the DNA TGTGCCAGCAGCTCTCGCACAGGGGATTCACCCCTCCACTTT. It codes for CASSSRTGDSPLHF. The full variable domain, its missing parts supplied by reference TRBV7-4 and TRBJ1-6, is GAGVSQSPRYKVAKRGRDVALRCDSISGHVTLYWYRQTLGQGSEVLTYSQSDAQRDKSGRPSGRFSAERPERSVSTLKIQRTEQGDSAVYLCASSSRTGDSPLHFGNGTRLTVT.

The chain employs TRBV30 and TRBJ2-7, with 9 bases that match TRBD1. This CDR3 is built from 14 residues. Germline lookup yields CDR1 GTSNPN and CDR2 SVGIG (reference sequence). The V gene end was trimmed by 3 bases and the J gene end by 3 bases; junction bases not matched to a gene: 6. In nucleotides, the CDR3 is TGTGCCTGGAGGGGACAGGGCGGCGGCTACGAGCAGTACTTC. Translating it yields CAWRGQGGGYEQYF. The full variable domain, with the rest looked up from reference TRBV30 and TRBJ2-7, is SQTIHQWPATLVQPVGSPLSLECTVEGTSNPNLYWYRQAAGRGLQLLFYSVGIGQISSEVPQNLSASRPQDRQFILSSKKLLLSDSGFYLCAWRGQGGGYEQYFGPGTRLTVT.

V gene TRBV19 combines with J gene TRBJ2-7; maybe TRBD2 (5 bases). CDR1 and CDR2 (germline): LNHDA, SQIVND (reference sequence). The V gene lost 4 bases and the J gene lost 3 bases, with 13 bases spanning the gap. The CDR3 length is 14 residues. The CDR3 protein is CASSRVGDNYEQYF. In DNA form, the CDR3 reads TGTGCCAGTAGTAGGGTGGGAGACAACTACGAGCAGTACTTC.

The chain couples TRBV7-8 to TRBJ2-5; 7 bases match TRBD2. CDR3 length equals 13 residues. V lost 5 bases, J lost 3 bases, and 3 bases stayed unmatched. Germline V lookup: CDR1 SGHVS, CDR2 FQNEAQ. The CDR3 reads CASSTAGEETQYF. DNA of the CDR3: TGTGCCAGCAGCACGGCGGGGGAAGAGACCCAGTACTTC.

The chain couples TRBV11-3 to TRBJ2-1; no firm D call. Germline CDR1 and CDR2: SGHNT and YENEEA. V lost 5 bases and J 6 bases, leaving 11 bases between the germline ends. The length of the CDR3 is 13 residues. Here the CDR3 DNA reads TGTGCCAGCAGCATTAGCAGTTCCAATGAGCAGTTCTTC. Translation: CASSISSSNEQFF.

The chain joins TRBV28 to TRBJ2-4, with 7 bases aligning to TRBD1. J gave up 5 bases and V 6 bases, and 7 bases lay outside the gene matches. This CDR3 spans 14 amino acids. Germline V gene sequence: CDR1 MDHEN, CDR2 SYDVKM. DNA of the CDR3: TGTGCCAGCAGCGAAACAGGGGCCCAAAACATTCAGTACTTC. This codes for CASSETGAQNIQYF.

This chain links TRBV5-1 with TRBJ1-1, with 9 positions matching TRBD1. The J segment lost 6 bases and the V segment lost 4 bases, leaving 7 bases of the junction unmatched. The CDR3 has 14 amino acids. Germline V CDR1 and CDR2: SGHRS, YFSETQ. The CDR3 sequence is CASSDPGQGAEAFF. The CDR3 DNA sequence: TGCGCCAGCAGCGACCCGGGACAGGGTGCTGAAGCTTTCTTT.

The chain carries TRBV10-3 and TRBJ1-3; no firm D call. The V and J ends lost 5 bases and 0 bases respectively, with 8 bases between them. CDR1 and CDR2 (germline): ENHRY, SYGVKD. The length of the CDR3 is 14 residues. Written as DNA, the CDR3 is TGTGCCATCAGTATAGAGAGCTCTGGAAACACCATATATTTT. It specifies CAISIESSGNTIYF.

The rearrangement links TRBV6-1 to TRBJ2-1; D ambiguous. The germline V gene has CDR1 MNHNS and CDR2 SASEGT. The CDR3 length is 14 residues. V lost 6 bases, J lost 4 bases, and 13 bases lay in between. CDR3: CASRATRGYNEQFF. DNA for the CDR3: TGTGCCAGCAGAGCGACAAGAGGATACAATGAGCAGTTCTTC.

The chain carries TRBV14 and TRBJ2-1; TRBD2 agrees at 10 bases. Per the germline V gene, CDR1 is SGHDN and CDR2 is FVKESK. V lost 0 bases and J lost 4; bases outside the gene matches: 6. This CDR3 contains 17 residues. CDR3 sequence: CASSQDWASGRYNEQFF. CDR3 nucleotides: TGTGCCAGCAGCCAAGATTGGGCTAGCGGGAGATACAATGAGCAGTTCTTC.

The V and J genes are TRBV19 and TRBJ2-1; 13 nucleotides align to TRBD2. V lost 1 base, J lost 9 bases, and 3 bases stayed unmatched. The CDR3 length is 15 residues. Germline values: CDR1 LNHDA, CDR2 SQIVND (reference sequence). The DNA of the CDR3 is TGTGCCAGTAGTATAGGGACTAGCGGGAGCGGTGAGCAGTTCTTC. Encoded protein: CASSIGTSGSGEQFF. The full variable domain, its missing parts supplied by reference TRBV19 and TRBJ2-1, is DGGITQSPKYLFRKEGQNVTLSCEQNLNHDAMYWYRQDPGQGLRLIYYSQIVNDFQKGDIAEGYSVSREKKESFPLTVTSAQKNPTAFYLCASSIGTSGSGEQFFGPGTRLTVL.

The chain is built from TRBV5-1 and TRBJ2-7; D remains unclear. The CDR3 is 13 residues long. Germline V gene sequence: CDR1 SGHRS, CDR2 YFSETQ. Between the trimmed V and J ends, which lost 3 bases and 3 bases, there was a span of 10 bases. As DNA, the CDR3 is TGCGCCAGCAGCTCCGACGGTTTCTACGAGCAGTACTTC. Its translation: CASSSDGFYEQYF. Drawing the rest from reference TRBV5-1 and TRBJ2-7, the complete variable domain is KAGVTQTPRYLIKTRGQQVTLSCSPISGHRSVSWYQQTPGQGLQFLFEYFSETQRNKGNFPGRFSGRQFSNSRSEMNVSTLELGDSALYLCASSSDGFYEQYFGPGTRLTVT.

The V gene is TRBV7-2, the J gene TRBJ2-1, with a weak D call TRBD2 (5 bases). Trimming took off 3 bases at V and 2 bases at J, with 11 bases between the two ends. Germline V gives CDR1 SGHTA, CDR2 FQGNSA. This CDR3 is 15 amino acids long. For the CDR3, the DNA is TGTGCCAGCAGCTTTGACGGGATCCCCTACAATGAGCAGTTCTTC. Translated, it gives CASSFDGIPYNEQFF.

The V call is TRBV28, the J call TRBJ1-5; 8 bases are shared with TRBD1. The CDR3 spans 15 residues. Germline V CDR1 and CDR2: MDHEN, SYDVKM. The trim removed 4 bases at V and 3 bases at J, leaving 5 bases unmatched. The CDR3 DNA reads as TGTGCCAGCAGTTCGGGACAGGTTAACAATCAGCCCCAGCATTTT. This encodes CASSSGQVNNQPQHF.

This clone was found once. The V gene is TRBV6-1, the J gene TRBJ2-7, with D tentatively TRBD1 or TRBD2 (5 bases each). Germline CDR1 and CDR2: MNHNS and SASEGT. The V end lost 8 bases, the J end lost 2 bases, and 13 bases lay between the germline ends. The CDR3 has 13 residues. The CDR3 DNA reads TGTGCCAGCGATCGGGACGGCCCCTACGAGCAGTACTTC. Its translation: CASDRDGPYEQYF.

The rearrangement joins TRBV12-5 to TRBJ1-6; TRBD1 might be the D (5 bases). V lost 2 bases and J lost 9, with 17 bases in between. Germline CDR1 and CDR2: LGHNT and FRNRAP. The CDR3 contains 16 residues. The CDR3 DNA sequence: TGTGCTAGTGGTTTGATGGCAGGGCCTACTAGTTCACCCCTCCACTTT. As protein: CASGLMAGPTSSPLHF.

The chain is built from TRBV10-1 and TRBJ1-6, with D tentatively TRBD1 (5 bases). The CDR3 runs to 12 residues. V was cut by 9 bases and J by 9 bases, with 12 bases left in between. From germline, CDR1 is WNHNN and CDR2 SYGVQD (reference sequence). The CDR3 is CARMGGVSPLHF. The CDR3 nucleotides are TGCGCCAGGATGGGGGGTGTTTCACCCCTCCACTTT.

The J gene is TRBJ2-1, the V gene TRBV15; 7 bases are a match to TRBD2. The V gene's germline CDR1 is LNHNV and CDR2 YYDKDF (reference sequence). This CDR3 is built from 14 residues. J gave up 5 bases and V 1 base, and 2 bases lay outside the gene matches. Here the CDR3 DNA reads TGTGCCACCAGCAGAGGGCTAGCGGACAATGAGCAGTTCTTC. Translating it yields CATSRGLADNEQFF.

This clone was observed a single time. V usage is TRBV7-2 and J usage is TRBJ2-1; 9 bases fit TRBD2. The CDR3 loop spans 15 amino acids. CDR1 and CDR2 from the germline V gene are SGHTA and FQGNSA. V was clipped by 5 bases and J by 5 bases; unmatched bases: 7. The CDR3 nucleotides are TGTGCCAGCAGCCTCCAAATAGCGGGAGACAATGAGCAGTTCTTC. Translation gives CASSLQIAGDNEQFF. The full variable domain, with the rest looked up from reference TRBV7-2 and TRBJ2-1, is GAGVSQSPSNKVTEKGKDVELRCDPISGHTALYWYRQSLGQGLEFLIYFQGNSAPDKSGLPSDRFSAERTGGSVSTLTIQRTQQEDSAVYLCASSLQIAGDNEQFFGPGTRLTVL.